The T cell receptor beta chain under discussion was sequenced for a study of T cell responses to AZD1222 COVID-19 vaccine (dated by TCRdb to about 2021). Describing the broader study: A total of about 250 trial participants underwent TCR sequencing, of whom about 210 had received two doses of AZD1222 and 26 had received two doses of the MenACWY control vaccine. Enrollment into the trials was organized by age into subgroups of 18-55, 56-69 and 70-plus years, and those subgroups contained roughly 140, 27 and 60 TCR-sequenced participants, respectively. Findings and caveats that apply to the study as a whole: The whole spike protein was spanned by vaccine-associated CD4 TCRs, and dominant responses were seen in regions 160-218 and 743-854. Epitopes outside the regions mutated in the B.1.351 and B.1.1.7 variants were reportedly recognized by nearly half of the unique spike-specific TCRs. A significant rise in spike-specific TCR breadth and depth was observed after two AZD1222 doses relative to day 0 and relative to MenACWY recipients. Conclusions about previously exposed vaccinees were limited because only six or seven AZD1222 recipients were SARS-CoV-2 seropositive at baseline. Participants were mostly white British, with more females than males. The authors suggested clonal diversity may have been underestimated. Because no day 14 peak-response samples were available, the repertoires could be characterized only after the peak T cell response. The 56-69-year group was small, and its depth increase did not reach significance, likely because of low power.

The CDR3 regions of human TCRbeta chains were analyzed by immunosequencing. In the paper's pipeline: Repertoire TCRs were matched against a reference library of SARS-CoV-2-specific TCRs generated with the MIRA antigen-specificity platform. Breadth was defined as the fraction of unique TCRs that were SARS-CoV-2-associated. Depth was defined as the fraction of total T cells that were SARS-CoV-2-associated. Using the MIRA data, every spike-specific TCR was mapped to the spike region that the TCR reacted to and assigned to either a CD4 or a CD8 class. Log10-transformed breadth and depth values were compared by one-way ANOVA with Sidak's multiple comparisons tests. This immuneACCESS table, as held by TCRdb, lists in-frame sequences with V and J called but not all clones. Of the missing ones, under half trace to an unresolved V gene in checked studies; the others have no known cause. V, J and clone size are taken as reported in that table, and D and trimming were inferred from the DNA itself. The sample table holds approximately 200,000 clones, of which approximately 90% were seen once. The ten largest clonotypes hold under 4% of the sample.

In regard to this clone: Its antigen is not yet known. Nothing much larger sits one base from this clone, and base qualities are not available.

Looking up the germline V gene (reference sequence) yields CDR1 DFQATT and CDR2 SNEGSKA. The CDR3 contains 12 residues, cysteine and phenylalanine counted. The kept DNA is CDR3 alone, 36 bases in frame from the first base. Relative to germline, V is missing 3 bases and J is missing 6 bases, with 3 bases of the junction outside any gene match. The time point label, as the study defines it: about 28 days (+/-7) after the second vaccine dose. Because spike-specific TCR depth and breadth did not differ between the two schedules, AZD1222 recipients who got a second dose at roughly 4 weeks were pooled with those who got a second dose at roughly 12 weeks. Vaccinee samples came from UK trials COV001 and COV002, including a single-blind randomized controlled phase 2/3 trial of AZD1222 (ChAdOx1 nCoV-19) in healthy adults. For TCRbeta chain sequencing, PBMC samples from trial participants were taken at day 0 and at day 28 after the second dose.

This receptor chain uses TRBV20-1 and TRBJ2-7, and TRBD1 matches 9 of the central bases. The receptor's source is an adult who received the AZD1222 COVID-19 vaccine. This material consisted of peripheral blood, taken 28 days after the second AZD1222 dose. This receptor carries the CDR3 CSASGTGFEQYF. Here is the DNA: TGCAGTGCTAGTGGGACAGGGTTCGAGCAGTACTTC.